The next 22 T cell receptor beta chains were all read from a single sample in a study of breast tumors, draining lymph nodes, adjacent tissues. TCRdb analysed the multiplex PCR reads with MiXCR anew, one entry per CDR3 protein. The data hold tens of thousands of distinct CDR3 sequences, with 23% observed a single time. Specimen: breast tumor tissue. These receptors were collected from a female donor with breast cancer. Some clones in this sample may be carry-over from other donors' samples.

The chain uses TRBV30 and TRBJ1-5; D is undetermined. Looked up from germline, CDR1 is GTSNPN and CDR2 is SVGIG (reference sequence). This CDR3 spans 13 amino acids. Deletions cut 0 bases from V and 5 bases from J, with 8 bases between. In nucleotides, the CDR3 is TGTGCCTGGAGTGTACGTGGACATCAGCCCCAGCATTTT. Protein: CAWSVRGHQPQHF.

The V call is TRBV7-9, the J call TRBJ1-1; no firm D call. Germline V lookup: CDR1 SEHNR, CDR2 FQNEAQ (reference sequence). This CDR3 region has 12 residues. V was cut by 2 bases and J by 0 bases, with 1 base left in between. CDR3 sequence (DNA): TGTGCCAGCAGCTTAATGAACACTGAAGCTTTCTTT. This translates into CASSLMNTEAFF.

This clonotype was counted ten times or more. This chain joins TRBV2 and TRBJ1-5; no firm D call. The V and J ends lost 4 bases and 2 bases respectively, with 15 bases between them. The CDR3 spans 16 residues. Germline V CDR1 and CDR2: SNHLY, FYNNEI. The CDR3 loop is CASSVREGARNQPQHF. The CDR3 nucleotides are TGTGCCAGCAGTGTTCGAGAGGGAGCGCGCAATCAGCCCCAGCATTTT.

This clonotype was detected ten times or more. The chain employs TRBV12-3 or TRBV12-4 and TRBJ1-2; 10 bases are shared with TRBD1. The CDR3 loop spans 15 amino acids. After removal of 6 bases from V and 8 bases from J, the junction contained 12 bases not matched to a gene. For the CDR3, the DNA is TGTGCCAGCAGGTCCTCGACAGGGGGCGCGGGGGGCTACACCTTC. The encoded protein is CASRSSTGGAGGYTF.

At least ten counts were recorded for this clonotype. The rearrangement joins TRBV6-1 to TRBJ2-7; 9 bases are a match to TRBD1. Trimming at V came to 4 bases and at J to 7 bases, leaving 14 bases not matched to a gene. The CDR3 spans 16 residues. CDR1 is MNHNS, CDR2 SASEGT, per germline. This CDR3 is CASSGGTGQAGLEQYF. The CDR3 DNA reads as TGTGCCAGCAGTGGGGGGACAGGGCAGGCAGGATTGGAGCAGTACTTC.

This clonotype is categorized as medium-sized. The chain recombines TRBV10-2 with TRBJ1-2; TRBD1 is a possible D gene (5 bases). Germline V CDR1 and CDR2: WSHSY, SAAADI. Trimming took off 0 bases at V and 0 bases at J, with 8 bases between the two ends. There are 15 residues in the CDR3. The CDR3 loop reads CASSESTGPNYGYTF. The CDR3 nucleotides are TGCGCCAGCAGTGAGTCAACAGGCCCTAACTATGGCTACACCTTC.

By sample share, this clonotype is medium-sized. The V call is TRBV20-1, the J call TRBJ2-5, with a weak D call TRBD2 (6 bases). V lost 4 bases and J lost 4, with 25 bases in between. CDR1 and CDR2 from the germline V gene are DFQATT and SNEGSKA (reference sequence). This CDR3 region has 17 residues. The CDR3 here is CSANHAFLGGRRETQYF. In DNA, the CDR3 is TGCAGTGCTAACCACGCCTTCCTGGGGGGACGGAGAGAGACCCAGTACTTC.

This clonotype was seen more than once but under ten times. The rearrangement links TRBV6-1 to TRBJ1-5, with TRBD1 matching over 10 bases. The CDR3 covers 15 residues. The germline CDR1 and CDR2 sequences are MNHNS and SASEGT. After removal of 7 bases from V and 7 bases from J, the junction contained 10 bases not matched to a gene. The CDR3 bases are TGTGCCAGCACATCGACAGGGGGCTTGAGCCAGCCCCAGCATTTT. Translation: CASTSTGGLSQPQHF.

In its sample, this clonotype is medium-sized. CDR3 sequence reads: CATRSGTGDQETQYF. The CDR3 DNA follows: TGTGCCACCAGAAGCGGGACAGGGGACCAAGAGACCCAGTACTTC. The chain joins TRBV24-1 to TRBJ2-5, with 10 bases lining up with TRBD1. This CDR3 contains 15 residues. With 7 bases clipped from V and 0 bases from J, the junction kept 4 bases outside the gene matches. The germline V gene encodes CDR1 KGHDR and CDR2 SFDVKD.

This clonotype occurred many times. The chain links TRBV6-6 to TRBJ2-1, with a tentative D call TRBD2 (6 bases). V lost 6 bases and J lost 7, with 22 bases in between. CDR1 is MNHNY and CDR2 is SVGAGI in the germline V gene (reference sequence). This CDR3 has 16 amino acids. Here the CDR3 reads CASSPPSGERDNEQFF. Written as DNA, the CDR3 is TGTGCCAGCAGCCCCCCCTCGGGGGAACGAGATAATGAGCAGTTCTTC.

V usage is TRBV16 and J usage is TRBJ1-2; 8 bases match TRBD1. Losses at the gene ends were 5 bases for V and 5 bases for J; bases not matched to a gene: 7. From germline, CDR1 is KGHSY and CDR2 FQNENV. The CDR3 sequence is 14 residues long. CDR3 DNA: TGTGCCAGCAGCTACATACAGGGGGGTTATGGCTACACCTTC. Encoded protein: CASSYIQGGYGYTF.

This clonotype was picked up a small number of times. The DNA of the CDR3 is TGTGCCAGTGCGGGACAGCCCCGCTCCTACGAGCAGTACTTC. It yields the protein CASAGQPRSYEQYF. The rearrangement uses TRBV28 and TRBJ2-7; a weak D match, TRBD1 (7 bases). V was trimmed by 9 bases and J by 0 bases, leaving 15 bases between them. Germline CDR1 and CDR2: MDHEN and SYDVKM. CDR3 length equals 14 residues.

The genes are TRBV20-1 and TRBJ1-2; possible D gene TRBD1, 5 bases. Germline values: CDR1 DFQATT, CDR2 SNEGSKA (reference sequence). The CDR3 sequence is 13 residues long. V lost 4 bases and J lost 3, with 12 bases in between. The DNA for the CDR3 is TGCAGTGCTAACCGCAGGACATACTATGGCTACACCTTC. Translating gives CSANRRTYYGYTF.

The sample holds many counts of this clonotype. The rearrangement links TRBV30 to TRBJ2-7, with a weak D call TRBD1 (6 bases). CDR1 and CDR2 (germline): GTSNPN, SVGIG (reference sequence). CDR3 size: 15 residues. The V and J ends lost 1 base and 4 bases respectively, with 17 bases between them. The CDR3 DNA reads TGTGCCTGGAGTGGATGGGGGCTCCCGTCGTACGAGCAGTACTTC. This codes for CAWSGWGLPSYEQYF.

This clonotype was counted ten times or more. The chain recombines TRBV27 with TRBJ2-7, with D perhaps matching TRBD1 (6 bases). V was trimmed by 5 bases and J by 7 bases, leaving 15 bases between them. CDR3 size: 13 residues. Germline lookup yields CDR1 MNHEY and CDR2 SMNVEV (reference sequence). CDR3 sequence (DNA): TGTGCCAGCAGTACCCAGTGGGGGCAAGAGCAGTACTTC. Its translation is CASSTQWGQEQYF.

This clonotype was counted at least ten times. The CDR3 nucleotides read TGTGCCAGCAGCTCTCGCGGGGGGATTACCGGGGAGCTGTTTTTT. Translated: CASSSRGGITGELFF. V and J are TRBV5-5 and TRBJ2-2; 8 nucleotides align to TRBD2. J lost 5 bases, V lost 3 bases, and 6 bases had no gene match. There are 15 residues in the CDR3. Germline CDR1 and CDR2: SGHKS and YYEKEE (reference sequence).

This clonotype was counted a single time. J is TRBJ2-1 and V is TRBV9; TRBD2 matches 11 bases. The CDR3 is 14 residues long. With V trimmed by 0 bases and J by 12 bases, 5 bases remained unmatched. Germline V gene lookup returns CDR1 SGDLS and CDR2 YYNGEE. CDR3 sequence reads: CASSVVTSGGLQFF. For the CDR3, the DNA is TGTGCCAGCAGCGTAGTTACTAGCGGGGGACTGCAGTTCTTC.

This clonotype has ten or more counts. This rearrangement joins TRBV2 to TRBJ1-2; D gene ambiguous. Germline lookup yields CDR1 SNHLY and CDR2 FYNNEI. V was shortened by 2 bases and J by 8 bases, with 12 bases between the two germline ends. The CDR3 extends over 13 amino acids. The CDR3 DNA sequence: TGTGCCAGCAGTGAATCCTCCGCTAGCGGCTACACCTTC. The encoded protein is CASSESSASGYTF.

This sequence joins TRBV5-6 and TRBJ2-1; D not certain. V shed 5 bases and J shed 2 bases, with 8 bases lying between them. The CDR3 contains 13 residues. Germline-derived CDR1 and CDR2 are SGHDT and YYEEEE. DNA of the CDR3: TGTGCCAGCAGGGGGATCCCCTACAATGAGCAGTTCTTC. This codes for CASRGIPYNEQFF.

This clonotype was seen a few times. The chain couples TRBV19 to TRBJ2-5; 7 positions match TRBD1. The CDR3 consists of 15 residues. V lost 6 bases, J lost 1 base, and 8 bases stayed unmatched. Germline V lookup: CDR1 LNHDA, CDR2 SQIVND (reference sequence). CDR3 amino acids: CASSRDRAVQETQYF. CDR3 bases: TGTGCCAGTAGCCGCGACAGGGCAGTCCAAGAGACCCAGTACTTC. Complete variable domain (other parts from reference TRBV19 and TRBJ2-5): DGGITQSPKYLFRKEGQNVTLSCEQNLNHDAMYWYRQDPGQGLRLIYYSQIVNDFQKGDIAEGYSVSREKKESFPLTVTSAQKNPTAFYLCASSRDRAVQETQYFGPGTRLLVL.

This clonotype was seen ten or more times. V usage is TRBV5-1 and J usage is TRBJ1-5; perhaps TRBD1 as D (6 bases). Germline lookup yields CDR1 SGHRS and CDR2 YFSETQ. With 0 bases removed from V and 9 bases from J, the gap between germline ends came to 13 bases. This CDR3 comprises 14 residues. CDR3 sequence: CASSLDGTISPQHF. As DNA, the CDR3 is TGCGCCAGCAGCTTGGACGGGACAATCTCGCCCCAGCATTTT. Based on the CDR3 plus reference TRBV5-1 and TRBJ1-5, the full variable domain is KAGVTQTPRYLIKTRGQQVTLSCSPISGHRSVSWYQQTPGQGLQFLFEYFSETQRNKGNFPGRFSGRQFSNSRSEMNVSTLELGDSALYLCASSLDGTISPQHFGDGTRLSIL.

This clonotype was recorded many times. CDR3 in DNA: TGTGCCAGCAGCACAACCGGGACAGGGGGCTACGAGCAGTACTTC. The encoded protein is CASSTTGTGGYEQYF. The chain has TRBV28 and TRBJ2-7; 11 nucleotides align to TRBD1. The germline CDR1 and CDR2 sequences are MDHEN and SYDVKM. The CDR3 runs 15 residues. Germline trimming cut 6 bases from V and 3 bases from J; bases unmatched to any gene: 7.